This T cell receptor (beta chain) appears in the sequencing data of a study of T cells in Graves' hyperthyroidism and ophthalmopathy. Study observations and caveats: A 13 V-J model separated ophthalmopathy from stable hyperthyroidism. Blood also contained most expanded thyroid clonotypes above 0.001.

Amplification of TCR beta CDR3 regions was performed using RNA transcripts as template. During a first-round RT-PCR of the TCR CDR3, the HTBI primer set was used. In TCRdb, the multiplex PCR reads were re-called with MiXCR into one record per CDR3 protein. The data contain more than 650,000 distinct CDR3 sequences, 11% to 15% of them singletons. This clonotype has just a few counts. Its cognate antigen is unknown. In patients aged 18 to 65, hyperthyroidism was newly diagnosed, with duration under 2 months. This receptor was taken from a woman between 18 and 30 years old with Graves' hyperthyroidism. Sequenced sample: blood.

CDR3 DNA: TGCAGCGGAGGCTTATTCCCGGGACAGGGAGAGACCCAGTACTTC. Amino acids: CSGGLFPGQGETQYF. The chain joins TRBV29-1 to TRBJ2-5; 9 nucleotides agree with TRBD1. The CDR3 is made up of 15 amino acids. Germline V gene lookup returns CDR1 SQVTM and CDR2 ANQGSEA. J gave up 4 bases and V 7 bases, and 13 bases lay outside the gene matches.